Here is one T cell receptor (beta chain) with its context. Its antigen is undetermined. Trimming left V 1 base short and J 7 bases short, with 16 bases between. The CDR3 consists of 14 residues. CDR1 and CDR2 (germline): DFQATT, SNEGSKA (reference sequence). These data belong to a study of response to subunit inactivated influenza vaccine. Overall study findings and caveats: Each seasonal influenza vaccination recruits few new T cells, the authors suggested.

TCRdb re-called the RT-PCR reads with MiXCR, one entry per CDR3 protein. The sample carries 610,000 or so distinct CDR3 sequences, around 15% recorded once. The V and J genes are TRBV20-1 and TRBJ1-1, with D possibly TRBD1 on 6 matching bases. The source of this sequence is a man over 45 who received an inactivated influenza vaccine. Material: PBMCs from blood, obtained 11 to 12 days after vaccination. The CDR3 region has the DNA TGCAGTGCTAGAGCGACTTACCAGGGGAGTGAAGCTTTCTTT. The encoded protein is CSARATYQGSEAFF.